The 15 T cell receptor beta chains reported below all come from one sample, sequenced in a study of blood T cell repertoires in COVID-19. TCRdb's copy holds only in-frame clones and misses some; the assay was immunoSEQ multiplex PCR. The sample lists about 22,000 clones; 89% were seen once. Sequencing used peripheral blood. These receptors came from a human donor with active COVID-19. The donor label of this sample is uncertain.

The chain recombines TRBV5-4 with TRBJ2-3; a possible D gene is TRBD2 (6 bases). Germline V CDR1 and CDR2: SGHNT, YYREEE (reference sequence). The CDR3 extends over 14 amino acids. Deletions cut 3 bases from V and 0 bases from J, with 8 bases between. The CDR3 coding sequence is TGTGCCAGCAGCTCGAGCGGGAGCACAGATACGCAGTATTTT. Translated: CASSSSGSTDTQYF.

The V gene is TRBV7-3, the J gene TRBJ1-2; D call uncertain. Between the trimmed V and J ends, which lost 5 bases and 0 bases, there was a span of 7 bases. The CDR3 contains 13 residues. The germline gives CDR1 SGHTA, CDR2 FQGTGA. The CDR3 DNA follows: TGTGCCAGCAGCCCGGGGACTAACTATGGCTACACCTTC. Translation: CASSPGTNYGYTF.

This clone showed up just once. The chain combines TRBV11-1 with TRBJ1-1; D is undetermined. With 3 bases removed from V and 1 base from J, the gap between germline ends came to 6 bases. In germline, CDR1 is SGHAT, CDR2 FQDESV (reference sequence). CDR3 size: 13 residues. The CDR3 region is CASSFSKNTEAFF. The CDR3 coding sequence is TGTGCCAGCAGCTTTTCCAAGAACACTGAAGCTTTCTTT. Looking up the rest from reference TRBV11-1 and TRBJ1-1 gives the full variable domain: EAEVAQSPRYKITEKSQAVAFWCDPISGHATLYWYRQILGQGPELLVQFQDESVVDDSQLPKDRFSAERLKGVDSTLKIQPAELGDSAMYLCASSFSKNTEAFFGQGTRLTVV.

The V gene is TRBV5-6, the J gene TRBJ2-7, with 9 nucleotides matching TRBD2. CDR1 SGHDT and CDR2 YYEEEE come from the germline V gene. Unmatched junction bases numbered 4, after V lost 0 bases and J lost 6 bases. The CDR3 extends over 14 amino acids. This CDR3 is CASSLGTSVGEQYF. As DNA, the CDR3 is TGTGCCAGCAGCTTGGGGACTAGCGTTGGCGAGCAGTACTTC.

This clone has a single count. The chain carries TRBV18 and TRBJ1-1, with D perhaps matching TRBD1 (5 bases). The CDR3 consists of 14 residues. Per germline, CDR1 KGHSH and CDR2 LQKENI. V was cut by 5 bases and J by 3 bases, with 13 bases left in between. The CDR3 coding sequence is TGTGCCAGCTCATTAACTCAAGGGGACACTGAAGCTTTCTTT. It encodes CASSLTQGDTEAFF.

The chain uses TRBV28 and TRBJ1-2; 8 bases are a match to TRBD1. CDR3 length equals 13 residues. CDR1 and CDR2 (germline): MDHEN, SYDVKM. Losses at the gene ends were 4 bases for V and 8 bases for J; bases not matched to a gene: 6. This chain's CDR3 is CASSSTGVGGYTF. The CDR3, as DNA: TGTGCCAGCAGTTCGACAGGGGTGGGAGGCTACACCTTC.

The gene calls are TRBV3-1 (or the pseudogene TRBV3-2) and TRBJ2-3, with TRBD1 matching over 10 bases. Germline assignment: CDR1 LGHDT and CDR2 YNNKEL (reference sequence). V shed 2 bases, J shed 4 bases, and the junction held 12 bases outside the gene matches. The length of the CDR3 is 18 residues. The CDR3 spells CASSQQEGQGQRPDTQYF. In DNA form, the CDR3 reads TGTGCCAGCAGCCAACAAGAGGGACAGGGGCAGAGACCAGATACGCAGTATTTT.

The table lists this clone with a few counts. CDR3 in amino acids: CASSTGQEAPYNEQFF. DNA for the CDR3: TGTGCCAGCAGCACGGGACAGGAGGCCCCCTACAATGAGCAGTTCTTC. The chain has TRBV5-4 and TRBJ2-1; TRBD1 aligns across 8 bases. The germline gives CDR1 SGHNT, CDR2 YYREEE (reference sequence). This CDR3 is 16 amino acids long. V was pared by 4 bases and J by 2 bases, with 8 bases of the junction left unmatched.

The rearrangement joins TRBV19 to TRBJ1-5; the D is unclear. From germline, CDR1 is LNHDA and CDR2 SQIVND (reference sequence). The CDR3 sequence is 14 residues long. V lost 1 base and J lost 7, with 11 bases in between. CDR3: CASSIGATSQPQHF. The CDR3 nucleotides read TGTGCCAGTAGTATAGGGGCAACCTCCCAGCCCCAGCATTTT.

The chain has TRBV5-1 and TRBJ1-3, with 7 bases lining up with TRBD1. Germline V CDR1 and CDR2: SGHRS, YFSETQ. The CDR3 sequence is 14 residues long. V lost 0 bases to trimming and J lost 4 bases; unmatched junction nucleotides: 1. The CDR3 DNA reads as TGCGCCAGCAGCTTGGCGACAGGGGGAAACACCATATATTTT. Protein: CASSLATGGNTIYF.

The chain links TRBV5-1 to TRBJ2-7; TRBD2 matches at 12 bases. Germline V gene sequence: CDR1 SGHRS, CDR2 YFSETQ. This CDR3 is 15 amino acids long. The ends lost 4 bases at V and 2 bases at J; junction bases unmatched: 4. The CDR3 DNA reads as TGCGCCAGCAGCCGACTAGCGGGAGCCCCCTACGAGCAGTACTTC. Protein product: CASSRLAGAPYEQYF.

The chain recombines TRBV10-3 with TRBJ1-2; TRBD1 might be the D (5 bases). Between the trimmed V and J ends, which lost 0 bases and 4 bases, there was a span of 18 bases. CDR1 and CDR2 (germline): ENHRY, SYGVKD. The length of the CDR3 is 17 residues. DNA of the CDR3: TGTGCCATCAGTGAGTCAGTGAGTACAGGATTCGGCTATGGCTACACCTTC. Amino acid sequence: CAISESVSTGFGYGYTF.

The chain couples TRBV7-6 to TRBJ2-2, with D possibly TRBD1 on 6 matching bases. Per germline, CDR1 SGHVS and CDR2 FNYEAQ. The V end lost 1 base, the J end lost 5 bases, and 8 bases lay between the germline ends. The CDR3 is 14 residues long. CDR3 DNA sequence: TGTGCCAGCAGCTTAGAGGGGGAAACCGGGGAGCTGTTTTTT. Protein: CASSLEGETGELFF.

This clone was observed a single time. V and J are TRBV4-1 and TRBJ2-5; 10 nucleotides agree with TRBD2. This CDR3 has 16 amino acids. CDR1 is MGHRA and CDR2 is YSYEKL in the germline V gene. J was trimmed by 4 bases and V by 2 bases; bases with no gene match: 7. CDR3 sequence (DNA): TGCGCCAGCAGCCAAAGGCTAGCGGGGGTCAGAGAGACCCAGTACTTC. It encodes CASSQRLAGVRETQYF.

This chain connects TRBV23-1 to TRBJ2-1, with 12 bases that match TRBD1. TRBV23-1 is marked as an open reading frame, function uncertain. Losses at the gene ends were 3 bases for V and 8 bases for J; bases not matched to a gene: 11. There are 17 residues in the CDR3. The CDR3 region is CASSQSPGQGAVDEQFF. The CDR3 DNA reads TGCGCCAGCAGTCAGTCACCGGGACAGGGGGCGGTTGATGAGCAGTTCTTC.